The sequence of this T cell receptor beta chain was determined in a study of T-cell memory formation after mild COVID-19. This clonotype was found a few times. What it binds is unknown. Points from the study as a whole: Clones shrinking between day 15 and 85 showed a balanced CD4/CD8 split, and those that grew later tilted toward CD4+. Most CD4+ clones that shrank were in CM and EM, while CD8+ ones turned up in EMRA. Specificity for SARS-CoV-2 was not confirmed among the second-wave clones peaking on day 37.

Researchers used 5'RACE with constant-segment primers to make TCR alpha and TCR beta cDNA libraries that carry sample barcodes and UMIs. One entry per CDR3 protein, called by TCRdb with MiXCR from the 5' RACE reads. Of 120,000 or so distinct CDR3 sequences in the sample, approximately 6.2% were seen once. V lost 1 base, J lost 6 bases, and 18 bases lay in between. This CDR3 contains 16 residues. The germline V gene has CDR1 SEHNR and CDR2 FQNEAQ (reference sequence). This sequence joins TRBV7-9 and TRBJ1-2; D call uncertain. This clonotype was sampled from an adult woman who had mild COVID-19 (a few samples of this study predate the infection). Cell type and time point are not known. The material sequenced was PBMCs or a T cell subset sorted from them (not recorded which). In nucleotides, the CDR3 is TGTGCCAGCAGCTTAGAGGTCCCCCCGAGCGGGCATGGCTACACCTTC. Protein: CASSLEVPPSGHGYTF.